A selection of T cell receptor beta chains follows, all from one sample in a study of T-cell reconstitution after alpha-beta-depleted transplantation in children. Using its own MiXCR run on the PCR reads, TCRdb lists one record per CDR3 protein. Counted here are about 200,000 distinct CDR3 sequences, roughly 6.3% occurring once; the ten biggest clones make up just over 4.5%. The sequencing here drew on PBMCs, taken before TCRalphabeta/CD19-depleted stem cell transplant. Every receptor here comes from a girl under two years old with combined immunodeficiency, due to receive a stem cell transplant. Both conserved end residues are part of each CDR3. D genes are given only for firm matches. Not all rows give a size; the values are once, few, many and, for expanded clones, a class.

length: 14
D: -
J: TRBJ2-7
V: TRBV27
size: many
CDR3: CASRSRLTTYEQYF
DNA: TGTGCCAGCAGATCTCGACTAACGACCTACGAGCAGTACTTC

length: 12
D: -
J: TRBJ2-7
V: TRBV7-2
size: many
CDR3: CASSLALYEQYF
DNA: TGTGCCAGCAGCTTAGCCCTCTACGAGCAGTACTTC

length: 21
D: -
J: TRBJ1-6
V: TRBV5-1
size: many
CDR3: CASSPKKGRGPQSSYNSPLHF
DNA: TGCGCCAGCAGCCCAAAAAAGGGACGGGGGCCCCAGAGCTCCTATAATTCACCCCTCCACTTT

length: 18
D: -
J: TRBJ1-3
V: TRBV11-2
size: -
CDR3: CASSLESGGAGSGNTIYF
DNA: TGTGCCAGCAGCTTAGAATCGGGCGGCGCAGGAAGTGGAAACACCATATATTTT

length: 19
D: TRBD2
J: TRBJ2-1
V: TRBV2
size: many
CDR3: CASSVGGGRAVSLSNEQFF
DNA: TGTGCCAGCAGTGTTGGGGGCGGGAGGGCCGTCTCCCTCTCCAATGAGCAGTTCTTC

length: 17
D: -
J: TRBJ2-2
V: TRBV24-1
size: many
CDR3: CATSDFGTRMNTGELFF
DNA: TGTGCCACCAGTGATTTTGGGACAAGAATGAACACCGGGGAGCTGTTTTTT

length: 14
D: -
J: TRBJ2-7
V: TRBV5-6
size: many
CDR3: CASSLVGSSYEQYF
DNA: TGTGCCAGCAGCTTGGTGGGGAGCTCCTACGAGCAGTACTTC

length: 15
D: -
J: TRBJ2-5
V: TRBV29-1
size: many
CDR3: CSVEDGYQTQETQYF
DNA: TGCAGCGTTGAAGATGGGTACCAGACTCAAGAGACCCAGTACTTC

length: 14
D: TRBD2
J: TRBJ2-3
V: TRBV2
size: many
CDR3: CASLGTSGADTQYF
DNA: TGTGCCAGCCTAGGGACTAGCGGCGCCGATACGCAGTATTTT

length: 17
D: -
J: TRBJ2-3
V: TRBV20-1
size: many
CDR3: CRARRLRGRSSTDTQYF
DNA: TGCAGGGCGAGGAGGTTGCGGGGGCGATCTAGCACAGATACGCAGTATTTT

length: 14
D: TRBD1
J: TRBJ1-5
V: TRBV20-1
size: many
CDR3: CSARAAGGGQPQHF
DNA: TGCAGTGCTAGGGCAGCAGGGGGCGGTCAGCCCCAGCATTTT

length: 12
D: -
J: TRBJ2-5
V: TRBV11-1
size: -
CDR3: CASTGPGETLYF
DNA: TGTGCCAGCACGGGTCCGGGAGAGACCCTGTACTTC

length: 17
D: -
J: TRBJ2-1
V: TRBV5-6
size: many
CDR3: CASSSRPGHWMSDEQFF
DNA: TGTGCCAGCAGCTCCCGGCCAGGGCACTGGATGAGCGATGAGCAGTTCTTC

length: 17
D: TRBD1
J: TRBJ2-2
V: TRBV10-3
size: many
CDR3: CAISVRGTAMNTGELFF
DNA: TGTGCCATCTCAGTCCGAGGGACAGCGATGAACACCGGGGAGCTGTTTTTT

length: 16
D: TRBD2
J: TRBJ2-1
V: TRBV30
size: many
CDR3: CAWSVGRLADYNEQFF
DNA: TGTGCCTGGAGTGTAGGTCGGCTAGCGGACTACAATGAGCAGTTCTTC

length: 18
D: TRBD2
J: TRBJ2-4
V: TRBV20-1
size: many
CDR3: CSASRTSGSEKAKNIQYF
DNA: TGCAGTGCTAGTCGGACTAGCGGGAGCGAAAAAGCCAAAAACATTCAGTACTTC